These T cell receptor beta chains were read from a single sample in a study of beta chain features in type 1 diabetes. Sequenced by immunoSEQ multiplex PCR; TCRdb stores in-frame clones only, minus some. This table has around 340,000 clones, about 20% appearing once. The material sequenced was naive CD4+ T cells from blood. These receptors all stem from a young woman in good health. Each CDR3 is given with its conserved first and last residue. A D gene is named only where the DNA matches it firmly. Clone size is given for some rows only: seen once, a few or many times, or a class if the clone is expanded.

v_call	clone_size	j_call	d_call	cdr3_nt	cdr3_aa
TRBV2	-	TRBJ1-1	TRBD1	TGTGCCAGCACCCAGCGTGGGGGACAGCTTATGAACACTGAAGCTTTCTTT	CASTQRGGQLMNTEAFF
TRBV7-2	-	TRBJ2-5	TRBD1	TGTGCCAGCAGCCGGGGAGGCACAGGGGGAGAGACCCAGTACTTC	CASSRGGTGGETQYF
TRBV28	-	TRBJ2-2	TRBD1	TGTGCCAGCATAGACAGGGGGCGCAACACCGGGGAGCTGTTTTTT	CASIDRGRNTGELFF
TRBV9	-	TRBJ2-3	TRBD2	TGTGCCAGCACCCCGTGGGTAGCGGGAGACACAGATACGCAGTATTTT	CASTPWVAGDTDTQYF
TRBV5-1	-	TRBJ2-2	-	TGCGCCAGCAGCCATGCCGGGGAGCTGTTTTTT	CASSHAGELFF
TRBV18	-	TRBJ1-1	TRBD1	TGTGCCAGCTCTCCCGGGACAGGGGCGCTCACTGAAGCTTTCTTT	CASSPGTGALTEAFF
TRBV9	-	TRBJ2-2	TRBD2	TGTGCCAGCAGCCCCACCGGGACTAGGCACACCGGGGAGCTGTTTTTT	CASSPTGTRHTGELFF
TRBV4-1	-	TRBJ2-2	TRBD2	TGCGCCAGCAGCCAGCCTCTAGCGGGGGGGCTCACCGGGGAGCTGTTTTTT	CASSQPLAGGLTGELFF
TRBV19	-	TRBJ1-5	-	TGTGCCAGTAGTACAGACAGCGGGGGCAATCAGCCCCAGCATTTT	CASSTDSGGNQPQHF
TRBV4-1	few	TRBJ1-5	-	TGCGCCAGCAGCCAAGTCGGGGGCAATCAGCCCCAGCATTTT	CASSQVGGNQPQHF
TRBV18	-	TRBJ2-7	TRBD1	TGTGCCAGCTCACCGACAGGGGACGTCTACGAGCAGTACTTC	CASSPTGDVYEQYF
TRBV19	-	TRBJ2-7	TRBD1	TGTGCCAGTAGTACGGACAGGGACCACGAGCAGTACTTC	CASSTDRDHEQYF
TRBV29-1	few	TRBJ2-5	TRBD1	TGCAGCGGTCGGACAGGGGGAGGCGAGACCCAGTACTTC	CSGRTGGGETQYF
TRBV25-1	-	TRBJ2-7	TRBD2	TGTGCCAGCAGTACCCGCCTAGCGGGGGCCTACGAGCAGTACTTC	CASSTRLAGAYEQYF
TRBV2	once	TRBJ1-1	-	TGTGCCAGCAGTAGACAGTCCATGAACACTGAAGCTTTCTTT	CASSRQSMNTEAFF
TRBV23-1	-	TRBJ1-5	TRBD1	TGCGCCAGCAGCCAGACAGGGTCCAAGAATCAGCCCCAGCATTTT	CASSQTGSKNQPQHF
TRBV20-1	-	TRBJ1-2	-	TGCAGTGCCTTAAGCAGGGGCGGCTACACCTTC	CSALSRGGYTF
TRBV11-2	-	TRBJ2-1	TRBD2	TGTGCCAGCAGAGTGTCCGGGACTAGCGTTAGAAATGAGCAGTTCTTC	CASRVSGTSVRNEQFF
TRBV15	-	TRBJ2-7	TRBD2	TGTGCCACCAGCAGAGTAGCGGGACCCTACGAGCAGTACTTC	CATSRVAGPYEQYF
TRBV5-1	-	TRBJ2-3	TRBD2	TGCGCCAGCAGCTCCCATCCCGAGAGCGGGAGGACAGATACGCAGTATTTT	CASSSHPESGRTDTQYF
TRBV29-1	-	TRBJ2-7	-	TGCAGCGCTTCTGGAGGCCTTAACGAGCAGTACTTC	CSASGGLNEQYF
TRBV14	-	TRBJ1-4	TRBD1	TGTGCCAGCAGCCAAGATTGGACAGGGATGGAAAGTTCTGGTGAAAAACTGTTTTTT	CASSQDWTGMESSGEKLFF
TRBV18	-	TRBJ2-3	TRBD2	TGTGCCAGCTCACCACTAGCGGGGGCCCCAGATACGCAGTATTTT	CASSPLAGAPDTQYF
TRBV2	-	TRBJ2-3	-	TGTGCCAGCAAACATCGCCTAGTTACACCCGAGCCGCAGTATTTT	CASKHRLVTPEPQYF
TRBV4-1	few	TRBJ2-1	-	TGCGCCAGCAGCCAAGGGCTGGGGCTTGAGCAGTTCTTC	CASSQGLGLEQFF
TRBV7-9	few	TRBJ2-7	TRBD1	TGTGCCAGCAGCCAGCCTCCGGGACAGGGAGGCGAGCAGTACTTC	CASSQPPGQGGEQYF
TRBV27	-	TRBJ1-2	TRBD1	TGTGCCAGTGCTATACAGGGGGCGGGAGGCTACACCTTC	CASAIQGAGGYTF
TRBV9	few	TRBJ2-1	TRBD1	TGTGCCAGCAGCCGGACAGGGGACTCCTACAATGAGCAGTTCTTC	CASSRTGDSYNEQFF
TRBV7-2	few	TRBJ2-5	-	TGTGCCAGCAGCGGCCGGGGAGAGACCCAGTACTTC	CASSGRGETQYF
TRBV7-8	-	TRBJ1-1	-	TGTGCCAGCAGCCCGGCAAGGGGCATAAAGAACACTGAAGCTTTCTTT	CASSPARGIKNTEAFF
TRBV7-6	-	TRBJ2-5	-	TGTGCCAGCAGTAAGGACACGCGACCTGAGACCCAGTACTTC	CASSKDTRPETQYF
TRBV5-1	few	TRBJ1-1	-	TGCGCCAGCAGCTCCCAGGTTAACACTGAAGCTTTCTTT	CASSSQVNTEAFF
TRBV7-9	-	TRBJ2-1	-	TGTGCCAGCAGCTCTGATCGCGTCAGGGTAAAGGAGTTCTTC	CASSSDRVRVKEFF
TRBV7-9	few	TRBJ1-2	-	TGTGCCAGCAGCCCCGGGGGGTCTCTTGACTATGGCTACACCTTC	CASSPGGSLDYGYTF
TRBV6-1	-	TRBJ2-7	TRBD2	TGTGCCAGCAGTGTCGCGGGAGGCCACGAGCAGTACTTC	CASSVAGGHEQYF
TRBV7-2	few	TRBJ1-1	-	TGTGCCAGCAGCTCCCAGGGGCGGAACACTGAAGCTTTCTTT	CASSSQGRNTEAFF
TRBV4-1	-	TRBJ2-5	TRBD2	TGCGCCAGCAGCCAATTGGCGGGGGGGCTTGAGACCCAGTACTTC	CASSQLAGGLETQYF
TRBV7-6	-	TRBJ2-7	TRBD1	TGTGCCAGCAGCTCTTCCCTCCGACAGGGTGATGGCTACGAGCAGTACTTC	CASSSSLRQGDGYEQYF
TRBV5-1	few	TRBJ1-5	-	TGCGCCAGCAGCTTGGGACAAGGGGATCAGCCCCAGCATTTT	CASSLGQGDQPQHF
TRBV18	few	TRBJ2-1	TRBD1	TGTGCCAGCTCACCTACAACGGGACAGGGTTCTTACAATGAGCAGTTCTTC	CASSPTTGQGSYNEQFF
TRBV7-3	-	TRBJ1-1	-	TGTGCCAGCAGCTTAACGGCCGGGGAGACTGAAGCTTTCTTT	CASSLTAGETEAFF
TRBV11-2	few	TRBJ2-3	-	TGTGCCAGCAGCTTAGAAAGACAGCGTCTCCACACAGATACGCAGTATTTT	CASSLERQRLHTDTQYF
TRBV6-1	few	TRBJ2-5	TRBD1	TGTGCCAGCAGTCTCCGTCGACAGGGGCAAGAGACCCAGTACTTC	CASSLRRQGQETQYF
TRBV11-2	-	TRBJ2-7	-	TGTGCCAGCAGCCACGTAGCAGGGAAGTTGGACGAGCAGTACTTC	CASSHVAGKLDEQYF
TRBV10-3	-	TRBJ2-1	TRBD2	TGTGCCATCAGCCCGGGACTAGCGGGGCTCTCCTACAATGAGCAGTTCTTC	CAISPGLAGLSYNEQFF
TRBV7-2	few	TRBJ2-3	-	TGTGCCAGCAGCGCGGGGAGACCAGATACGCAGTATTTT	CASSAGRPDTQYF
TRBV5-1	-	TRBJ2-3	TRBD2	TGCGCCAGCAGCTTGGACGGGGGGAGCACAGATACGCAGTATTTT	CASSLDGGSTDTQYF
TRBV25-1	few	TRBJ1-2	-	TGTGCCAGCAGTGAATCGGGGGAGAGAGGCTACACCTTC	CASSESGERGYTF
TRBV30	-	TRBJ2-3	-	TGTGCCTGGAGTCTTGCTCAGGGAATAGATACGCAGTATTTT	CAWSLAQGIDTQYF
TRBV7-9	-	TRBJ1-1	-	TGTGCCAGCAACCTAAACACTGAAGCTTTCTTT	CASNLNTEAFF
TRBV5-1	few	TRBJ2-5	TRBD2	TGCGCCAGCAGCTTGGATAGCGGGGGGGCCAGAGAGACCCAGTACTTC	CASSLDSGGARETQYF
TRBV4-3	-	TRBJ2-3	-	TGCGCCAGCAGCCCCTACTTAATGGGGAGAAACGCACCAGATACGCAGTATTTT	CASSPYLMGRNAPDTQYF
TRBV5-6	-	TRBJ2-1	TRBD1	TGTGCCAGCAGCCCGATCTACCCCCGGGACAGGGGGCCCGATGAGCAGTTCTTC	CASSPIYPRDRGPDEQFF
TRBV29-1	few	TRBJ2-3	-	TGCAGCGCACCGGGACAAACGAGCACAGATACGCAGTATTTT	CSAPGQTSTDTQYF
TRBV7-9	-	TRBJ1-1	-	TGTGCCAGCCAGGGCCTCTCGTATGGCACTGAAGCTTTCTTT	CASQGLSYGTEAFF
TRBV29-1	few	TRBJ2-5	TRBD2	TGCAGCGTCGGGGGGGCCAGCCAAGAGACCCAGTACTTC	CSVGGASQETQYF